These 12 T cell receptor beta chains were all obtained from the same sample, sequenced in a study of beta chain features in type 1 diabetes. General study findings and limits: Researchers report that Type 1 diabetes patients had moderately but significantly shorter TCRB CDR3s across all four CD4+ subsets.

Which antigens these TCRs recognize remains unknown. As every portion of the isolated RNA was reverse transcribed, the sequencing read expressed TCRB transcripts. Measured with immunoSEQ multiplex PCR; TCRdb has only the in-frame clones, and not every one. Of hundreds of thousands of clones listed, roughly an eighth are singletons. Sequenced: naive CD4+ T cells from blood. The receptors stem from a woman under 30 with type 1 diabetes.

The chain has TRBV27 and TRBJ1-5; D ambiguous. Germline lookup yields CDR1 MNHEY and CDR2 SMNVEV (reference sequence). This CDR3 comprises 13 residues. V lost 3 bases, J lost 11 bases, and 14 bases lay in between. In DNA, the CDR3 is TGTGCCAGCAGTTTTCACGGTTCCGGGGCCCAGCATTTT. Its protein product is CASSFHGSGAQHF.

The chain employs TRBV2 and TRBJ2-3, with no clear D. The CDR3 consists of 12 residues. Germline V gene lookup returns CDR1 SNHLY and CDR2 FYNNEI. Trimming left V 8 bases short and J 2 bases short, with 8 bases between. The CDR3 reads CASGDLTDTQYF. The DNA for the CDR3 is TGTGCCAGCGGAGACCTCACAGATACGCAGTATTTT.

This clone was counted between two and nine times. The chain employs TRBV20-1 and TRBJ1-5; no definite D call. V lost 7 bases and J lost 6, with 4 bases in between. The CDR3 consists of 9 residues. Germline V lookup: CDR1 DFQATT, CDR2 SNEGSKA (reference sequence). The DNA of the CDR3 is TGCAGTGTCGGTCAGCCCCAGCATTTT. Encoded protein: CSVGQPQHF.

The chain carries TRBV4-1 and TRBJ2-3, with 11 nucleotides matching TRBD2. V was pared by 4 bases and J by 0 bases, with 3 bases of the junction left unmatched. The CDR3 length is 16 residues. In germline, CDR1 is MGHRA, CDR2 YSYEKL. CDR3 protein: CASSLGLADSTDTQYF. The DNA for the CDR3 is TGCGCCAGCAGCCTGGGACTAGCGGATAGCACAGATACGCAGTATTTT.

As to this clone: Additional DNA sequences in this sample encode the identical CDR3. V and J are TRBV9 and TRBJ1-2, with D perhaps matching TRBD1 (6 bases). V was cut by 3 bases and J by 5 bases, with 8 bases left in between. The V gene's germline CDR1 is SGDLS and CDR2 YYNGEE. This CDR3 has 12 residues. In nucleotides, the CDR3 is TGTGCCAGCAGCGCGACAGGTTATGGCTACACCTTC. Its translation is CASSATGYGYTF.

There are a few counts of this clone. The chain combines TRBV11-2 with TRBJ2-7; D is possibly TRBD2 (5 bases). The CDR3 totals 14 residues. The germline V gene has CDR1 SGHAT and CDR2 FQNNGV. Trimming pared 6 bases from V and 3 bases from J, leaving 15 bases between. The CDR3 reads CASRQVRTGYEQYF. The CDR3 DNA follows: TGTGCCAGCAGACAAGTGAGGACTGGCTACGAGCAGTACTTC.

The chain combines TRBV2 with TRBJ2-1; a possible D gene is TRBD2 (6 bases). This CDR3 has 15 residues. From germline, CDR1 is SNHLY and CDR2 FYNNEI. Trimming left V 6 bases short and J 3 bases short, with 15 bases between. The chain's CDR3 is CASRGGAALYNEQFF. The CDR3 DNA reads as TGTGCCAGCAGGGGGGGAGCAGCGCTCTACAATGAGCAGTTCTTC.

This clone showed up just a few times. V gene TRBV27 combines with J gene TRBJ2-2; D remains ambiguous. CDR1 and CDR2 (germline): MNHEY, SMNVEV (reference sequence). Trimming cost V 2 bases and J 1 base, with 5 bases left between them. This CDR3 spans 14 amino acids. This chain's CDR3 is CASSLRENTGELFF. The CDR3 bases are TGTGCCAGCAGTTTAAGAGAGAACACCGGGGAGCTGTTTTTT.

This clone was recorded a few times. J is TRBJ2-1 and V is TRBV7-9; maybe TRBD2 (6 bases). The V end was cut by 5 bases, the J end by 8 bases, with 16 bases between. This CDR3 has 14 amino acids. In germline, CDR1 is SEHNR, CDR2 FQNEAQ (reference sequence). CDR3 DNA: TGTGCCAGCAGCCTGGGACTCCCACAAGATGAGCAGTTCTTC. Translated: CASSLGLPQDEQFF.

V is TRBV27 and J is TRBJ1-4; D gene unclear. Germline CDR1 MNHEY, CDR2 SMNVEV (reference sequence). CDR3 length: 15 residues. V was clipped by 3 bases and J by 5 bases, with 13 bases between them. For the CDR3, the DNA is TGTGCCAGCAGTTTGTCGGGAGTGGTCAATGAAAAACTGTTTTTT. Residues: CASSLSGVVNEKLFF.

The CDR3 here is CASSLQVQSQYNEQFF. The CDR3 coding sequence is TGTGCCAGCAGCCTCCAGGTCCAGAGTCAATACAATGAGCAGTTCTTC. V usage is TRBV14 and J usage is TRBJ2-1; the D is unclear. With 4 bases removed from V and 4 bases from J, the gap between germline ends came to 17 bases. Germline CDR1 is SGHDN and CDR2 is FVKESK. This CDR3 is 16 amino acids long.

The chain joins TRBV11-1 to TRBJ2-7; D uncertain. The CDR3 loop spans 13 amino acids. The V and J ends lost 2 bases and 6 bases respectively, with 11 bases between them. Looked up from germline, CDR1 is SGHAT and CDR2 is FQDESV (reference sequence). The CDR3 DNA reads as TGTGCCAGCAGCTTATTACCGTCAGGCGAGCAGTACTTC. Protein product: CASSLLPSGEQYF.